The sequence of this TCR beta chain was determined in a study of blood T cell repertoires in COVID-19 (dated by TCRdb to 2020 to 2022). The study in broad terms: Collaborator samples came from the United States, Italy and Spain and covered acute and convalescent phases of COVID-19. The dataset comprised deeply sampled blood TCRbeta repertoires from subjects exposed to, actively infected with, or recovered from COVID-19. Where available, HLA class I and class II types were obtained from metadata supplied by the sample provider rather than from assay-based typing. The material from the prospective study consisted of cDNA or gDNA derived from T cells, B-cell-depleted T cells, or PBMCs. The samples were drawn from the first 160 participants of the ongoing ImmuneRACE study and from roughly 1,300 subjects provided by 6 global collaborators. The repertoires were released in a freely available public database meant as a resource for research on the immune response to SARS-CoV-2. The sample metadata nearly always contained a de-identified subject ID, COVID-19 status, age in years and sex. Findings and caveats that apply to the study as a whole: The amount of clinical and demographic metadata varied by source and participant and was provided uncurated.

This clone was seen only a few times. Its antigen target is currently unknown. No per-base quality is available; no much larger clone lies one base away. The collaborating institutions used their own protocols to collect whole blood in K2EDTA tubes. Collaborator samples were shipped for TCRbeta analysis as frozen whole blood, isolated PBMCs, or DNA extracted from either sample type. The germline V gene (reference sequence) supplies CDR1 LGHDT and CDR2 YNNKEL. V is cut back by 4 bases and J by 5 bases, with 13 bases in the junction unmatched. The CDR3, from cysteine to phenylalanine, totals 16 residues. The entry retains the CDR3 DNA only, 48 bases that are in frame from base 1. TCRbeta CDR3 regions were amplified from genomic DNA by means of the immunoSEQ Assay, a bias-controlled multiplex PCR. The authors processed their data as follows. Within the assay, amplification of reference gene primers was used to estimate how many nucleated cells each sample contained. To quantify the absolute abundance of each unique TCRbeta CDR3 rearrangement, sequence reads were collapsed and filtered. For each sample, productive Simpson clonality was calculated as the square root of Simpson's diversity index over productive rearrangements. TCRdb re-hosts the immuneACCESS table, in-frame sequences only. Its copies lack some clones; in the studies checked, an unresolved V gene accounts for under half of them, and the cause for the rest is not known. The DNA was the basis for D and trimming; V, J and clone size are from that table. The sample table lists over 85,000 clones, 76% of them with a count of one. The ten most abundant clones make up about 3.8% of the sample.

Sequencing input: peripheral blood. The rearranged segments are TRBV3-1 (or the pseudogene TRBV3-2) and TRBJ1-1, and TRBD1 aligns with 7 junction nucleotides. The TCR sequence derives from a woman of 80 years or more with acute or convalescent COVID-19. The sequence in DNA is TGTGCCAGCAGCCCCATTTCGGCAGGGGGAAAAACTGAAGCTTTCTTT. It is translated as CASSPISAGGKTEAFF.